This T cell receptor (beta chain) was obtained from a study of human T cells and chemical hapten exposure. Time point specified: pre-sensitization, week 0. The sample's treatment: therapeutic diphenylcyclopropenone sensitization with weekly scalp DPC. Those who donated were patients with alopecia, 18 to 70 years of age, and suitable for DPC. TCRdb re-derived calls from the RACE reads in MiXCR, one entry per CDR3 protein. The sample holds more than 300,000 distinct CDR3 sequences, roughly 5.3% seen once. Notes on the study in general: The donor cohort had alopecia, so its immune response may not match that of healthy people.

This clonotype was seen ten or more times. Its cognate antigen is unknown. This CDR3 has 16 residues. The germline gives CDR1 SGHAT, CDR2 FQNNGV. The ends lost 5 bases at V and 8 bases at J; junction bases unmatched: 11. This chain uses TRBV11-2 with TRBJ2-1, with 11 bases that match TRBD2. This specimen was whole blood, taken in connection with sensitization to the hapten diphenylcyclopropenone (DPC). The receptor comes from a woman aged 45-59 years with alopecia areata. Some clones in this sample may be carry-over from other donors' samples. The chain's CDR3 is CASSPRLAGGFDEQFF. The DNA for the CDR3 is TGTGCCAGCAGCCCCCGGCTAGCGGGGGGCTTTGATGAGCAGTTCTTC.